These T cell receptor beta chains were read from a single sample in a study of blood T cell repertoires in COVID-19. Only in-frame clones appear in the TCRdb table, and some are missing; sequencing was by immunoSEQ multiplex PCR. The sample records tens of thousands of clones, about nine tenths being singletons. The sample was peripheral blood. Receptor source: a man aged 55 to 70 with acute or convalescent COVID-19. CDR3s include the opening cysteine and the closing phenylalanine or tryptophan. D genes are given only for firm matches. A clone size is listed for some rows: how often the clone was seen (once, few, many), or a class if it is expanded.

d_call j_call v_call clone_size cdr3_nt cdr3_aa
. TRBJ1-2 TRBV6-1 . TGTGCCAGCAGTGAAGTCAGGGGCGGCCATGGCTACACCTTC CASSEVRGGHGYTF
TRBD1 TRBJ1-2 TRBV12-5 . TGTGCTAGTGGTCCGCCGGGACAGGGGTTTGGCTACACCTTC CASGPPGQGFGYTF
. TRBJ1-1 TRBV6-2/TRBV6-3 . TGTGCCAGCAGTTACTCATCGACAGACCTGAACACTGAAGCTTTCTTT CASSYSSTDLNTEAFF
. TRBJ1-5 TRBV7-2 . TGTGCCAGCAGCTTAGCTCTTGGCAGCAATCAGCCCCAGCATTTT CASSLALGSNQPQHF
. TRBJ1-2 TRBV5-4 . TGTGCCAGCAGCTTAAAAGGGGTCCATGGCTACACCTTC CASSLKGVHGYTF
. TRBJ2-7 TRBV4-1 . TGCGCCAGCAGCATGGGGGGATTATACGAGCAGTACTTC CASSMGGLYEQYF
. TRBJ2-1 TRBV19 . TGTGCCAGTTCAACTGCGGGCCACAATGAGCAGTTCTTC CASSTAGHNEQFF
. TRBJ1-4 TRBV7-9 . TGTGCCAGCAGCTTAGAACAGGAAGCAACTAATGAAAAACTGTTTTTT CASSLEQEATNEKLFF
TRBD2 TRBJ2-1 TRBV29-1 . TGCAGCGTGGCTAGCGGGAGAGGGTATGAGCAGTTCTTC CSVASGRGYEQFF
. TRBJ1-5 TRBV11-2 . TGTGCCAGCAGCTTAGGAGGCGGACAGCCCCAGCATTTT CASSLGGGQPQHF
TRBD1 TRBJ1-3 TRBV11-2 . TGTGCCAGCAGCCTAAATCCGGGACAGGGTGTAGGAAACACCATATATTTT CASSLNPGQGVGNTIYF
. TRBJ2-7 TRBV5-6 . TGTGCCAGCACACCTGGGCACAGGCGCCGCTCCTACGAGCAGTACTTC CASTPGHRRRSYEQYF
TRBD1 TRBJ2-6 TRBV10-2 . TGCGCCAGCAGTGGAAGACAGGGGAACGGGGCCAACGTCCTGACTTTC CASSGRQGNGANVLTF
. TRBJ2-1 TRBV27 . TGTGCCAGCAGTGTCGACTTCAGCTCCTACAATGAGCAGTTCTTC CASSVDFSSYNEQFF
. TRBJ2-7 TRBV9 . TGTGCCAGCGGCAGTTCCTACGAGCAGTACTTC CASGSSYEQYF
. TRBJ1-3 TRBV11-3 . TGTGCCAGCAGCTTAGACGGACACCGTAGAAACACCATATATTTT CASSLDGHRRNTIYF
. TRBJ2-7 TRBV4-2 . TGTGCCAGCAGCCAAGAGGGAGGGAAAGGAAGACAGGTGGCCTACGAGCAGTACTTC CASSQEGGKGRQVAYEQYF
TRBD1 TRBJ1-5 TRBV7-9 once TGTGCCAGCAGCCATCCGAGGGGACAGGCTAATAGCAATCAGCCCCAGCATTTT CASSHPRGQANSNQPQHF
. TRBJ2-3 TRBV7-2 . TGTGCCAGCAGCTTAGGGGCCGTGATTCCTAGCACAGATACGCAGTATTTT CASSLGAVIPSTDTQYF
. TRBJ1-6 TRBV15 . TGTGCCACCAGCAGAGACGATTCGGGTTCACCCCTCCACTTT CATSRDDSGSPLHF
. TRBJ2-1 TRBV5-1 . TGCGCCAGCAGCCCAAACCGAGGCGGGAACAATGAGCAGTTCTTC CASSPNRGGNNEQFF
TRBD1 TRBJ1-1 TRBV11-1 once TGTGCCAGCAGCCAACACAGGGGGGAGAACACTGAAGCTTTCTTT CASSQHRGENTEAFF
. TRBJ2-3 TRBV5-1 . TGCGCCAGCAGCCTCAACGGTCTCATTGGCACAGATACGCAGTATTTT CASSLNGLIGTDTQYF
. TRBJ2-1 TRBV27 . TGTGCCAGCAGTTACGCCAGGGTGGGAGAGCAGTTCTTC CASSYARVGEQFF
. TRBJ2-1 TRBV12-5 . TGTGCTAGTGGTTTGGATAACTCCCGTCTCCCGTACAATGAGCAGTTCTTC CASGLDNSRLPYNEQFF
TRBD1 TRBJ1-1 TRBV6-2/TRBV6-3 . TGTGCCAGCAGTACTCCGGGACAGGGAACCCGGAGCACTGAAGCTTTCTTT CASSTPGQGTRSTEAFF
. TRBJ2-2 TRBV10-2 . TGCGCCAGCAGCGAACAGGGAACCGGGGAGCTGTTTTTT CASSEQGTGELFF
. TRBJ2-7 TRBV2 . TGTGCCAGCAGGATCCGGGGGACTGCGGTCGGCCACGAGCAGTACTTC CASRIRGTAVGHEQYF
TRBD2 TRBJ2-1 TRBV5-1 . TGCGCCAGCAGCTTGAGTAGCGGGAGGGCCAGGGCCTACAATGAGCAGTTCTTC CASSLSSGRARAYNEQFF
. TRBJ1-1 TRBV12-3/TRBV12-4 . TGTGCCAGCAGTGCCACACGAAACACTGAAGCTTTCTTT CASSATRNTEAFF
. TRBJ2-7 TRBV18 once TGTGCCAGCTCACCATCGGGGGTCGAGCAGTACTTC CASSPSGVEQYF
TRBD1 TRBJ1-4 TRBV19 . TGTGCCAGCTCCGGGACAGCTAATGAAAAACTGTTTTTT CASSGTANEKLFF
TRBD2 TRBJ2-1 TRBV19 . TGTGCCAGTAGTATAATCACCCGCGGGAGGCTAAGCTCCTACAATGAGCAGTTCTTC CASSIITRGRLSSYNEQFF
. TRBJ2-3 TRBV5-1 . TGCGCCAGCAGCGTTGGACTGAACACAGATACGCAGTATTTT CASSVGLNTDTQYF
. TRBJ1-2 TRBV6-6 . TGTGCCAGCAGTCGGACCCTGGAGGCCGGCTCTAACTATGGCTACACCTTC CASSRTLEAGSNYGYTF
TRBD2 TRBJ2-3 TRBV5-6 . TGTGCCAGCAGCCTTTTGACTAGCGGGAGCCACACGCAGTATTTT CASSLLTSGSHTQYF
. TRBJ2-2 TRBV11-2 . TGTGCCAGCAGCATGAGGGCCAACACCGGGGAGCTGTTTTTT CASSMRANTGELFF
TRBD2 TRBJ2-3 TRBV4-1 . TGCGCCAGCAGCCAAGATTGGACTAGCGGGAGACTCCCCCCAGATACGCAGTATTTT CASSQDWTSGRLPPDTQYF
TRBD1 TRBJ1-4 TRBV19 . TGTGCCAGTAGTGTCACCGGGACAGCGAAACTGTTTTTT CASSVTGTAKLFF
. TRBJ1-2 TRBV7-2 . TGTGCCAGCAGCTTAGAACAGTCCTATGGCTACACCTTC CASSLEQSYGYTF
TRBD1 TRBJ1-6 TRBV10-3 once TGTGCCATCAGGAGCCGGGACAGGAATTCACCCCTCCACTTT CAIRSRDRNSPLHF
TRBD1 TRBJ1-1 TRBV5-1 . TGCGCCAGCAGCTCCGGGACAGGGAACACTGAAGCTTTCTTT CASSSGTGNTEAFF
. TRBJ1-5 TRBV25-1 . TGTGCCAGCAGTGTTAGGGGGAATCAGCCCCAGCATTTT CASSVRGNQPQHF
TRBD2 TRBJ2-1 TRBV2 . TGTGCCAGCAGCGGTCGGACTAGCGGGAGGAATGAGCAGTTCTTC CASSGRTSGRNEQFF
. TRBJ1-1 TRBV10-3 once TGTGCCATCAAAGAGGACACTGAAGCTTTCTTT CAIKEDTEAFF
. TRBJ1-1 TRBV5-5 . TGTGCCAGCAGCTTGGGGCAGGGGTCACAACCGAACACTGAAGCTTTCTTT CASSLGQGSQPNTEAFF
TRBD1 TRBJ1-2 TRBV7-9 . TGTGCCAGCCTGGGGACAGGGGATGGCTACACCTTC CASLGTGDGYTF
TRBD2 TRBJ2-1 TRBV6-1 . TGTGCCAGCAGTGACACGCGACTAGCGGGATTTGGGCAGTTCTTC CASSDTRLAGFGQFF
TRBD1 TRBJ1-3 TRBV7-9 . TGTGCCAGCAGCTGGGGACAGGGGGCTGGAAACACCATATATTTT CASSWGQGAGNTIYF
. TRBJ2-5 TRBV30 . TGTGCCTGGAATCCTGGGACTTTACAAGAGACCCAGTACTTC CAWNPGTLQETQYF
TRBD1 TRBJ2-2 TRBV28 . TGTGCCAGCAGTTCGACAGGGGAGAACACCGGGGAGCTGTTTTTT CASSSTGENTGELFF
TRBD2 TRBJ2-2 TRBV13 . TGTGCCAGCAGCCCAGGACTAGCTGATGGGTCCGGGGAGCTGTTTTTT CASSPGLADGSGELFF